This T cell receptor (beta chain) came from a study of fetal regulatory T cell absence and autoimmunity. Broader study findings: In IPEX syndrome, oligoclonal enrichment was read as supporting prenatal antigen-driven autoimmunity in the pancreas. Pancreas TCRs were oligoclonally enriched versus cord blood, some clones over 95-fold. Cord blood and pancreas showed broadly similar TRB gene family usage.

The V gene end was trimmed by 8 bases and the J gene end by 7 bases; junction bases not matched to a gene: 6. The germline V gene has CDR1 MNHNS and CDR2 SASEGT. This CDR3 has 13 amino acids. TCRdb keeps only in-frame clones here, not all; method: immunoSEQ multiplex PCR. The sample shows more than 85,000 clones, around 72% of them seen only once. About this clone: Its antigen is undetermined.

The sample was pancreas tissue. The clonotype originates from a male donor with IPEX syndrome. The chain carries TRBV6-1 and TRBJ2-1; TRBD2 agrees at 9 bases. CDR3 in amino acids: CASELAGKNEQFF. CDR3 coding DNA: TGTGCCAGCGAGCTAGCGGGAAAAAATGAGCAGTTCTTC.